A selection of T cell receptor beta chains follows, all from one sample in a study of shared clonotypes between healthy human individuals. Profiled with immunoSEQ multiplex PCR; TCRdb holds only in-frame clones, not every one. The table shows millions of clones, with approximately 95% occurring only once. Sequenced: naive CD8+ T cells sorted from blood. The receptors shown here come from a man aged 18-30 years in good health. CDR3s include the opening cysteine and the closing phenylalanine or tryptophan. The D gene is left open where the match is weak. Not every row has a clone size; where given, it reads once, few, many or a size class.

abundance: .
j_gene: TRBJ2-3
v_gene: TRBV13
d_gene: TRBD1
CDR3aa: CASSWDREGTDTQYF
CDR3nt: TGTGCCAGCAGTTGGGACAGGGAGGGGACAGATACGCAGTATTTT

abundance: .
j_gene: TRBJ2-5
v_gene: TRBV2
d_gene: TRBD1
CDR3aa: CASSPGQGPQETQYF
CDR3nt: TGTGCCAGCAGTCCGGGACAGGGACCTCAAGAGACCCAGTACTTC

abundance: .
j_gene: TRBJ2-7
v_gene: TRBV11-2
d_gene: .
CDR3aa: CASRFTGSYEQYF
CDR3nt: TGTGCCAGCAGGTTCACAGGTTCCTACGAGCAGTACTTC

abundance: .
j_gene: TRBJ1-2
v_gene: TRBV9
d_gene: TRBD1
CDR3aa: CASSPRTGEYYGYTF
CDR3nt: TGTGCCAGCAGCCCACGGACAGGGGAATACTATGGCTACACCTTC

abundance: .
j_gene: TRBJ2-1
v_gene: TRBV10-3
d_gene: TRBD2
CDR3aa: CAISEVLADLLTSYNEQFF
CDR3nt: TGTGCCATCAGTGAGGTGCTAGCGGACCTGTTGACTAGCTACAATGAGCAGTTCTTC

abundance: .
j_gene: TRBJ1-1
v_gene: TRBV11-2
d_gene: TRBD1
CDR3aa: CASSLPTGGEFEDTEAFF
CDR3nt: TGTGCCAGCAGCTTACCGACAGGGGGCGAGTTCGAGGACACTGAAGCTTTCTTT

abundance: .
j_gene: TRBJ2-3
v_gene: TRBV4-1
d_gene: .
CDR3aa: CASSQDHGASTDTQYF
CDR3nt: TGCGCCAGCAGCCAAGATCACGGGGCTAGCACAGATACGCAGTATTTT

abundance: .
j_gene: TRBJ2-7
v_gene: TRBV27
d_gene: .
CDR3aa: CASSQNGGGGTYEQYF
CDR3nt: TGTGCCAGCAGTCAAAACGGTGGTGGAGGGACCTACGAGCAGTACTTC

abundance: .
j_gene: TRBJ2-1
v_gene: TRBV7-2
d_gene: .
CDR3aa: CASSLESYSNEQFF
CDR3nt: TGTGCCAGCAGCTTAGAAAGCTATTCCAATGAGCAGTTCTTC

abundance: .
j_gene: TRBJ2-7
v_gene: TRBV19
d_gene: TRBD2
CDR3aa: CASSLIAGAYEQYF
CDR3nt: TGTGCCAGTAGTCTAATAGCGGGAGCCTACGAGCAGTACTTC

abundance: .
j_gene: TRBJ2-1
v_gene: TRBV6-5
d_gene: .
CDR3aa: CASSYGQGGDEQFF
CDR3nt: TGTGCCAGCAGTTACGGGCAGGGGGGCGATGAGCAGTTCTTC

abundance: once
j_gene: TRBJ1-2
v_gene: TRBV7-9
d_gene: .
CDR3aa: CASSPSESDYGYTF
CDR3nt: TGTGCCAGCAGCCCCTCAGAGAGCGACTATGGCTACACCTTC

abundance: once
j_gene: TRBJ2-1
v_gene: TRBV29-1
d_gene: .
CDR3aa: CSVERFEQFF
CDR3nt: TGCAGCGTTGAGCGGTTTGAGCAGTTCTTC

abundance: few
j_gene: TRBJ1-1
v_gene: TRBV29-1
d_gene: TRBD1
CDR3aa: CSAAGQAMNTEAFF
CDR3nt: TGCAGCGCAGCGGGACAGGCCATGAACACTGAAGCTTTCTTT

abundance: .
j_gene: TRBJ2-3
v_gene: TRBV10-2
d_gene: .
CDR3aa: CASRRLLTGTDTQYF
CDR3nt: TGCGCCAGCCGGAGACTCCTGACAGGCACAGATACGCAGTATTTT

abundance: .
j_gene: TRBJ1-4
v_gene: TRBV28
d_gene: .
CDR3aa: CASSLWRTGGPNEKLFF
CDR3nt: TGTGCCAGCAGTTTATGGAGGACGGGGGGACCTAATGAAAAACTGTTTTTT

abundance: .
j_gene: TRBJ1-2
v_gene: TRBV19
d_gene: .
CDR3aa: CASSIDLESYGYTF
CDR3nt: TGTGCCAGTAGTATAGATCTTGAGAGCTATGGCTACACCTTC